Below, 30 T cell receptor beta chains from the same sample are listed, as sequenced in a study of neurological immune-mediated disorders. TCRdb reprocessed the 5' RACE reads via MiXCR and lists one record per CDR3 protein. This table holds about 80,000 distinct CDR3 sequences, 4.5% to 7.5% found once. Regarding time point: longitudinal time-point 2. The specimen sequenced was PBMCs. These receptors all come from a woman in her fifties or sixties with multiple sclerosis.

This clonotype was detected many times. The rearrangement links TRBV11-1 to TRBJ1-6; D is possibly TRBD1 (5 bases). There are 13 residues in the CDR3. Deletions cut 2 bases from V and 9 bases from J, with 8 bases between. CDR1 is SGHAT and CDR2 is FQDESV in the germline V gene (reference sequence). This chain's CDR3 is CASSLQGASPLHF. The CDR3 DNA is TGTGCCAGCAGCTTACAGGGCGCTTCACCCCTCCACTTT.

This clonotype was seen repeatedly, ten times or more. CDR3 loop: CASSLERFQPSTDTQYF. CDR3 nucleotides: TGCGCCAGCAGCTTGGAGAGATTCCAACCTAGCACAGATACGCAGTATTTT. The rearrangement uses TRBV5-1 and TRBJ2-3, with D unclear. The CDR3 extends over 17 amino acids. V was cut by 0 bases and J by 0 bases, with 14 bases left in between. Germline lookup yields CDR1 SGHRS and CDR2 YFSETQ.

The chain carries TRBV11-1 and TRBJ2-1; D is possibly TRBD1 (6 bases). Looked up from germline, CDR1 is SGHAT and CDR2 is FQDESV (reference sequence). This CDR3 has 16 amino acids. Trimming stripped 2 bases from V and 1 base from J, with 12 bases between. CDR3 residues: CASSLRGIGSYNEQFF. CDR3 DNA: TGTGCCAGCAGCTTAAGGGGGATCGGGTCCTACAATGAGCAGTTCTTC.

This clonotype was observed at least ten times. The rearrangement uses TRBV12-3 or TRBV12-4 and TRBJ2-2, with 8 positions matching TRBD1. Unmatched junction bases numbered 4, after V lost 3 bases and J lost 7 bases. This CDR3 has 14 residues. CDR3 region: CASSLDRALGELFF. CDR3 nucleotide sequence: TGTGCCAGCAGTTTGGACAGGGCACTCGGGGAGCTGTTTTTT.

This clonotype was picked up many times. The CDR3 DNA sequence: TGTGCCAGCAGCTTAGAGGACTCCGCTCACCATGAGCAGTTCTTC. Translated, it gives CASSLEDSAHHEQFF. V and J are TRBV7-2 and TRBJ2-1, with D maybe TRBD2 (5 bases). The V end was cut by 1 base, the J end by 8 bases, with 15 bases between. This CDR3 region has 15 residues. Per germline, CDR1 SGHTA and CDR2 FQGNSA.

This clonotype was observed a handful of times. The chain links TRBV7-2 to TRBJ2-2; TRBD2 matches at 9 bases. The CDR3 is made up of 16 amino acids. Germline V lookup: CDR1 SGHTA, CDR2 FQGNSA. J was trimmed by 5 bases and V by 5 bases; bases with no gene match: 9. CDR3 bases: TGTGCCAGCAGCCCACCGGGACTAGCCGAGACCGGGGAGCTGTTTTTT. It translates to CASSPPGLAETGELFF. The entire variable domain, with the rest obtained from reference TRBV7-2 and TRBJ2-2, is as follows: GAGVSQSPSNKVTEKGKDVELRCDPISGHTALYWYRQSLGQGLEFLIYFQGNSAPDKSGLPSDRFSAERTGGSVSTLTIQRTQQEDSAVYLCASSPPGLAETGELFFGEGSRLTVL.

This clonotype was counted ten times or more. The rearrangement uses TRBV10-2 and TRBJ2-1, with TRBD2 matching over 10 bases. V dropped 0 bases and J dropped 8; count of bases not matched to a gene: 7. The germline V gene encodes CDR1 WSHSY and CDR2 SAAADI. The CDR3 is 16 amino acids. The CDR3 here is CASSESPSGGAYEQFF. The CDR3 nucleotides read TGCGCCAGCAGTGAGTCCCCCAGCGGGGGGGCGTATGAGCAGTTCTTC.

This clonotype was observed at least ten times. CDR3: CASSTPGSGANVLTF. The CDR3 region has the DNA TGTGCCAGCAGCACGCCGGGCTCTGGGGCCAACGTCCTGACTTTC. The chain employs TRBV7-9 and TRBJ2-6; D is uncertain. Germline lookup yields CDR1 SEHNR and CDR2 FQNEAQ (reference sequence). CDR3 length: 15 amino acids. V lost 5 bases and J lost 0, with 8 bases in between.

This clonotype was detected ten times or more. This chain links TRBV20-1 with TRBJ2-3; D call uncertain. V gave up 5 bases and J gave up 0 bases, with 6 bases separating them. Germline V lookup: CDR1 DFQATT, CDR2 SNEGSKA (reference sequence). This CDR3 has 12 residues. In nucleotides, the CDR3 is TGCAGTGCTGTAAGAAGCACAGATACGCAGTATTTT. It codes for CSAVRSTDTQYF.

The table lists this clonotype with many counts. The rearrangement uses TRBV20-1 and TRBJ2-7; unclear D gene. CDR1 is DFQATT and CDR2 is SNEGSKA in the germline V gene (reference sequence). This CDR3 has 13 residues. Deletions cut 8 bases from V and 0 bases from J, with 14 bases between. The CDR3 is CSLRPGSSYEQYF. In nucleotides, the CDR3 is TGCAGTCTCCGTCCGGGTAGCTCCTACGAGCAGTACTTC.

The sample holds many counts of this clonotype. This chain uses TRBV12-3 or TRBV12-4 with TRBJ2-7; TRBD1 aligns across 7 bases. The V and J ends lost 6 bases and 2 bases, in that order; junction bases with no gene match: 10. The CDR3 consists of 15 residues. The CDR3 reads CASRQQGIGTYEQYF. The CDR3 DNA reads TGTGCCAGCAGGCAACAGGGGATAGGGACCTACGAGCAGTACTTC.

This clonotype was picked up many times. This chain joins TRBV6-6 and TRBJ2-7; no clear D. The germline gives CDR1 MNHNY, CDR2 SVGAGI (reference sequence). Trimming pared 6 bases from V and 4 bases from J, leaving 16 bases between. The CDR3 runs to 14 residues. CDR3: CASSPASGPYEQYF. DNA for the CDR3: TGTGCCAGCAGCCCGGCCAGTGGCCCTTACGAGCAGTACTTC.

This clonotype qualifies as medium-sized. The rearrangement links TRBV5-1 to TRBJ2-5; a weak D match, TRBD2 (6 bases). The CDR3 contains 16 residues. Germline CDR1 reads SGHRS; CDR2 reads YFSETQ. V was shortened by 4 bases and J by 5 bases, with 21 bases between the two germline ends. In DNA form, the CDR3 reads TGCGCCAGCAGCGACGGGACCCCTTCGGAGGGGGAGACCCAGTACTTC. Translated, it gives CASSDGTPSEGETQYF. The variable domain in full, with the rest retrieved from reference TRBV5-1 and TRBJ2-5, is KAGVTQTPRYLIKTRGQQVTLSCSPISGHRSVSWYQQTPGQGLQFLFEYFSETQRNKGNFPGRFSGRQFSNSRSEMNVSTLELGDSALYLCASSDGTPSEGETQYFGPGTRLLVL.

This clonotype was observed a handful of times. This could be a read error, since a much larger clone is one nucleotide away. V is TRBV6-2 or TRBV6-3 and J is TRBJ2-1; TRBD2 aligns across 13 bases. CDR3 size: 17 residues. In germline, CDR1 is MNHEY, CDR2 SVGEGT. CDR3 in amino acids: CANSSRLAGGPGDEQFF. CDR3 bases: TGTGCCAACAGTTCCCGACTAGCGGGGGGCCCCGGAGATGAGCAGTTCTTC.

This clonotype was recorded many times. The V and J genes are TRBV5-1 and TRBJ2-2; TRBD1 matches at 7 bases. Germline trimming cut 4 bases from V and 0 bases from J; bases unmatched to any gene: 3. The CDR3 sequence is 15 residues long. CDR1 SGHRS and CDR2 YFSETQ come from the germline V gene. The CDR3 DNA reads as TGCGCCAGCAGCCCCGGGACAGCGAACACCGGGGAGCTGTTTTTT. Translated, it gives CASSPGTANTGELFF.

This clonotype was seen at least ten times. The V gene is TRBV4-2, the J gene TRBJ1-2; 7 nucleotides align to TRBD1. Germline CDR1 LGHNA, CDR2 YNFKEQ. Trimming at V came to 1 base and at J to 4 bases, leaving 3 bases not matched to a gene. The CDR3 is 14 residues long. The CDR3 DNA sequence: TGTGCCAGCAGCCAAGGGGGACAGATCTATGGCTACACCTTC. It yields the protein CASSQGGQIYGYTF.

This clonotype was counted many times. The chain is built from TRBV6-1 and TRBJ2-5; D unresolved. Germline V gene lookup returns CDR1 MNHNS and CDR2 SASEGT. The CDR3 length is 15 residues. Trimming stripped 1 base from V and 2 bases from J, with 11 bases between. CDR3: CASSEVWTEQETQYF. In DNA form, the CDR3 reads TGTGCCAGCAGTGAAGTCTGGACGGAACAAGAGACCCAGTACTTC.

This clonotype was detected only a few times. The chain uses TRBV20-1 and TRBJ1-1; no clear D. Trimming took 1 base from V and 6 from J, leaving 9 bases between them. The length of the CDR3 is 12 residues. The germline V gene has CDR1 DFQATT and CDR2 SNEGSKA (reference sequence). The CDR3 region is CSARGPGAEAFF. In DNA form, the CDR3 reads TGCAGTGCTAGAGGACCGGGCGCTGAAGCTTTCTTT.

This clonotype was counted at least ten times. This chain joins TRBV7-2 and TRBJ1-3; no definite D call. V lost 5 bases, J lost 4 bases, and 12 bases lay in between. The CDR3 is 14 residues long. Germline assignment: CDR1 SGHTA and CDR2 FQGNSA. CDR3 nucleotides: TGTGCCAGCAGCCCACCGACGACGGGAAACACCATATATTTT. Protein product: CASSPPTTGNTIYF.

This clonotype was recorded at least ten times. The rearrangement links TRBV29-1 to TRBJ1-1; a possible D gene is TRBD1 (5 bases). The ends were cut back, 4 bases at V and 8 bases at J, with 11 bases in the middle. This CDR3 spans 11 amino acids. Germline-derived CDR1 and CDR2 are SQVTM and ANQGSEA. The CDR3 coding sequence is TGCAGCGTTGTTAATTGGGGCGAAGCTTTCTTT. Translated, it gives CSVVNWGEAFF.

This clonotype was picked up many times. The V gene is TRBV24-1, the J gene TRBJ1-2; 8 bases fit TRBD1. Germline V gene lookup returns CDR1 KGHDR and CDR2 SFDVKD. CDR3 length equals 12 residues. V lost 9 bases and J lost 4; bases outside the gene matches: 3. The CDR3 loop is CATSDRGYGYTF. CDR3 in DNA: TGTGCCACCTCTGACAGGGGCTATGGCTACACCTTC.

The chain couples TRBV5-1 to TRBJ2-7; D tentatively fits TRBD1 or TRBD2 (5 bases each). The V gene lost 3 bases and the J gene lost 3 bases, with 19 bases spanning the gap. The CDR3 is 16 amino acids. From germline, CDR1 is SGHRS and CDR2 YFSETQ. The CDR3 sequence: CASSSRGVGDVYEQYF. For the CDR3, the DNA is TGCGCCAGCAGCTCGAGAGGGGTAGGTGATGTCTACGAGCAGTACTTC.

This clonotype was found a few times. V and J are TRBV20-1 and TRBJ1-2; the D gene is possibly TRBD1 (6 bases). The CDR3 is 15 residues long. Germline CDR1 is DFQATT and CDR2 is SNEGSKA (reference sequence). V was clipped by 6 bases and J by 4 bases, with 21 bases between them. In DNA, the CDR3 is TGCAGTGCCGGGGACAAAGGCGGATTCTCCTATGGCTACACCTTC. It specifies CSAGDKGGFSYGYTF.

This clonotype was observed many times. DNA of the CDR3: TGCGCCAGCAGCTTGGATGGGGCGTTGAACACTGAAGCTTTCTTT. The encoded protein is CASSLDGALNTEAFF. The chain is built from TRBV5-1 and TRBJ1-1, with a weak D call TRBD1 (5 bases). V was pared by 0 bases and J by 0 bases, with 9 bases between. The germline V gene encodes CDR1 SGHRS and CDR2 YFSETQ. CDR3 length equals 15 residues.

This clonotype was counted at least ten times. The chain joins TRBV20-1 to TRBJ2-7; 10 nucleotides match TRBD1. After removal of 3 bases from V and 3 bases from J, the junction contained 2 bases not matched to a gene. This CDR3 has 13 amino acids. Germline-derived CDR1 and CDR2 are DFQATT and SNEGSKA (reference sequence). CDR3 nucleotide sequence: TGCAGTGCTAGCCGGGACAGGGGCTACGAGCAGTACTTC. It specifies CSASRDRGYEQYF.

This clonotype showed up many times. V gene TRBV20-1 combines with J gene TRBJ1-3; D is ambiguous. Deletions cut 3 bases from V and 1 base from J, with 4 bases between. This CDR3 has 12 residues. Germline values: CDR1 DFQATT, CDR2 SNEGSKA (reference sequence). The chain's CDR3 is CSARESGNTIYF. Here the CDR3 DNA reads TGCAGTGCTAGGGAGTCTGGAAACACCATATATTTT.

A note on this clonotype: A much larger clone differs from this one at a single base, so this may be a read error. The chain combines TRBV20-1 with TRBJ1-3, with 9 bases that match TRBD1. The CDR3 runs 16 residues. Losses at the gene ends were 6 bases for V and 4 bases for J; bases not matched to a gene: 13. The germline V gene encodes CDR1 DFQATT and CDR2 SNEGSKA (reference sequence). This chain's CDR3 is CSARRPGQGLGNTIYF. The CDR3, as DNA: TGCAGTGCGCGCAGACCCGGACAGGGGCTAGGAAACACCATATATTTT.

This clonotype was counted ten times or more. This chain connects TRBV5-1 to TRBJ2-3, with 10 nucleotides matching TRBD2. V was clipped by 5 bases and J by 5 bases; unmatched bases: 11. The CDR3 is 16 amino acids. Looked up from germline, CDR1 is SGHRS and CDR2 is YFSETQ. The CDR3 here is CASSHKLAGQIDTQYF. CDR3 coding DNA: TGCGCCAGCAGTCATAAACTAGCGGGGCAAATAGATACGCAGTATTTT. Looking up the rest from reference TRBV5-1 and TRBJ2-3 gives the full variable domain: KAGVTQTPRYLIKTRGQQVTLSCSPISGHRSVSWYQQTPGQGLQFLFEYFSETQRNKGNFPGRFSGRQFSNSRSEMNVSTLELGDSALYLCASSHKLAGQIDTQYFGPGTRLTVL.

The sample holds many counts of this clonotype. CDR3 loop: CASDSTLDREKTQYF. The DNA for the CDR3 is TGTGCCAGCGACTCTACGCTGGACAGGGAAAAGACCCAGTACTTC. The chain employs TRBV3-1 and TRBJ2-5; 8 nucleotides line up with TRBD1. V shed 8 bases and J 6 bases; nucleotides not matched to a gene: 14. CDR3 length: 15 residues. Germline CDR1 LGHDT, CDR2 YNNKEL (reference sequence).

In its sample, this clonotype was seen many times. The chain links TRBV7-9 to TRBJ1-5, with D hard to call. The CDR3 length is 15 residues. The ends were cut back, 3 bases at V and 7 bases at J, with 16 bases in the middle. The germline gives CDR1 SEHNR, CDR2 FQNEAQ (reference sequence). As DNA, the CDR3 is TGTGCCAGCAGCTTCGCAGGCCTAGGGTGGCAGCCCCAGCATTTT. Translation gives CASSFAGLGWQPQHF.